Here is one TCR beta chain with its context. Assay: immunoSEQ multiplex PCR; the TCRdb copy retains only in-frame clones and omits some. Here the sample spans fewer than 110,000 clones, approximately 90% being singletons. The data were obtained in a study of control samples from healthy donors and cancer patients. This CDR3 has 13 amino acids. The V end lost 6 bases, the J end lost 1 base, and 4 bases lay between the germline ends. Germline V CDR1 and CDR2: SGHTA, FQGTGA. Sequencing used blood. The clonotype originates from a man under 40 in good health. The rearrangement links TRBV7-3 to TRBJ2-6; D ambiguous. The CDR3 nucleotides read TGTGCCAGCAGGGGGTCTGGGGCCAACGTCCTGACTTTC. Translated: CASRGSGANVLTF.